A single sample gave rise to the 28 T cell receptor beta chains below, sequenced in a study of cytomegalovirus exposure and HLA in healthy donors. Use of 60 Vbeta and 13 Jbeta primers characterized the PCR. The protocol was immunoSEQ multiplex PCR, while the TCRdb copy is restricted to in-frame clones and leaves out a portion. The sample carries approximately 53,000 clones, roughly 72% recorded once. The sequencing input was PBMCs. The receptor set was obtained from a woman aged 50 to 60 in good health and CMV-seronegative.

The chain links TRBV7-9 to TRBJ2-5; D is undetermined. From germline, CDR1 is SEHNR and CDR2 FQNEAQ (reference sequence). This CDR3 spans 14 amino acids. V was trimmed by 3 bases and J by 0 bases, leaving 8 bases between them. DNA for the CDR3: TGTGCCAGCAGCTTTATACGAGACCAAGAGACCCAGTACTTC. Protein: CASSFIRDQETQYF.

The J gene is TRBJ2-3, the V gene TRBV15; 9 bases match TRBD2. This CDR3 has 15 amino acids. Germline values: CDR1 LNHNV, CDR2 YYDKDF (reference sequence). Losses at the gene ends were 8 bases for V and 4 bases for J; bases not matched to a gene: 10. This chain's CDR3 is CATGQGRGGSDTQYF. The CDR3 DNA reads TGTGCCACCGGTCAGGGGCGGGGGGGCTCAGATACGCAGTATTTT.

V usage is TRBV10-1 and J usage is TRBJ2-3, with unresolved D. The CDR3 is 15 residues long. Germline CDR1 and CDR2: WNHNN and SYGVQD (reference sequence). Deletions cut 5 bases from V and 2 bases from J, with 14 bases between. The CDR3 sequence: CASSPQVEPTDTQYF. The CDR3 bases are TGCGCCAGCAGTCCCCAGGTCGAGCCCACAGATACGCAGTATTTT.

The rearrangement joins TRBV6-6 to TRBJ2-7; D possibly corresponds to TRBD1 (5 bases). CDR3 length: 15 amino acids. V lost 0 bases, J lost 2 bases, and 11 bases lay in between. In germline, CDR1 is MNHNY, CDR2 SVGAGI (reference sequence). CDR3: CASSYSIQGPYEQYF. CDR3 DNA sequence: TGTGCCAGCAGTTACTCGATTCAGGGCCCCTACGAGCAGTACTTC.

V is TRBV7-3 and J is TRBJ2-7; TRBD2 is a possible D gene (5 bases). Looked up from germline, CDR1 is SGHTA and CDR2 is FQGTGA. V was cut by 5 bases and J by 2 bases, with 19 bases left in between. The CDR3 has 16 residues. For the CDR3, the DNA is TGTGCCAGCAGCCCCCCAAGAAGAGCGGAAACCTACGAGCAGTACTTC. Encoded protein: CASSPPRRAETYEQYF. Full variable domain (remainder filled in from reference TRBV7-3 and TRBJ2-7): GAGVSQTPSNKVTEKGKYVELRCDPISGHTALYWYRQSLGQGPEFLIYFQGTGAADDSGLPNDRFFAVRPEGSVSTLKIQRTERGDSAVYLCASSPPRRAETYEQYFGPGTRLTVT.

The chain has TRBV10-3 and TRBJ2-5; 14 positions agree with TRBD2. V was clipped by 4 bases and J by 4 bases; unmatched bases: 5. CDR3 size: 16 residues. Germline V gene lookup returns CDR1 ENHRY and CDR2 SYGVKD. The CDR3 sequence: CAISVGTSGGGETQYF. The CDR3 bases are TGTGCCATCAGTGTGGGGACTAGCGGGGGTGGAGAGACCCAGTACTTC.

The chain links TRBV2 to TRBJ1-4; possibly TRBD1 for D (6 bases). The V and J ends lost 8 bases and 1 base respectively, with 11 bases between them. The CDR3 is 14 residues long. Germline values: CDR1 SNHLY, CDR2 FYNNEI. CDR3 region: CASRPGETNEKLFF. The CDR3 region has the DNA TGTGCCAGCCGGCCAGGGGAAACTAATGAAAAACTGTTTTTT.

This clone was recorded once. The V call is TRBV28, the J call TRBJ2-7, with 9 bases lining up with TRBD1. With 6 bases clipped from V and 5 bases from J, the junction kept 8 bases outside the gene matches. The CDR3 is 14 residues long. Germline V gene data show CDR1 as MDHEN and CDR2 as SYDVKM. Here the CDR3 reads CASSLTGTGNEQYF. As DNA, the CDR3 is TGTGCCAGCAGCCTAACCGGGACAGGGAACGAGCAGTACTTC. Full variable domain (outside the CDR3, taken from reference TRBV28 and TRBJ2-7): DVKVTQSSRYLVKRTGEKVFLECVQDMDHENMFWYRQDPGLGLRLIYFSYDVKMKEKGDIPEGYSVSREKKERFSLILESASTNQTSMYLCASSLTGTGNEQYFGPGTRLTVT.

The chain links TRBV28 to TRBJ2-1; D is perhaps TRBD1 (6 bases). CDR1 and CDR2 from the germline V gene are MDHEN and SYDVKM. This CDR3 has 14 amino acids. Trimming left V 4 bases short and J 4 bases short, with 11 bases between. CDR3 region: CASSSGGGYNEQFF. The CDR3, as DNA: TGTGCCAGCAGTTCTGGGGGCGGTTACAATGAGCAGTTCTTC.

This clone was seen more than once but under ten times. The rearrangement uses TRBV19 and TRBJ1-1; no definite D call. Germline assignment: CDR1 LNHDA and CDR2 SQIVND (reference sequence). The V and J ends lost 5 bases and 6 bases respectively, with 13 bases between them. The CDR3 consists of 13 residues. This chain's CDR3 is CASSFAPSAEAFF. Here the CDR3 DNA reads TGTGCCAGTAGTTTTGCTCCCAGTGCTGAAGCTTTCTTT.

This clone occurred a few times. The rearrangement links TRBV28 to TRBJ2-3; 9 bases line up with TRBD2. The CDR3 loop spans 16 amino acids. V gave up 6 bases and J gave up 1 base; unmatched junction bases: 8. CDR1 is MDHEN and CDR2 is SYDVKM in the germline V gene. The DNA for the CDR3 is TGTGCCAGCAGCCCGTGGGGCGGGAGGGGCACAGATACGCAGTATTTT. The encoded protein is CASSPWGGRGTDTQYF.

The J gene is TRBJ2-7, the V gene TRBV27; 9 nucleotides line up with TRBD1. Looked up from germline, CDR1 is MNHEY and CDR2 is SMNVEV (reference sequence). The CDR3 runs 14 residues. V was clipped by 4 bases and J by 4 bases; unmatched bases: 5. CDR3 loop: CASSYRGRGYEQYF. The CDR3 DNA follows: TGTGCCAGCAGTTACAGGGGGCGGGGATACGAGCAGTACTTC.

The V call is TRBV7-9, the J call TRBJ2-7; the match to TRBD1 covers 7 bases. This CDR3 is 14 amino acids long. With V trimmed by 5 bases and J by 2 bases, 6 bases remained unmatched. Germline CDR1 and CDR2: SEHNR and FQNEAQ (reference sequence). DNA for the CDR3: TGTGCCAGCAGCCAAGGGACAGACGCCTACGAGCAGTACTTC. It translates to CASSQGTDAYEQYF.

This clone was detected only a few times. CDR3 bases: TGTGCCAGCAGCTTATGGGTTATGAGGGGAAACACCATATATTTT. This encodes CASSLWVMRGNTIYF. This chain links TRBV13 with TRBJ1-3; unclear D gene. V was cut by 2 bases and J by 4 bases, with 12 bases left in between. Germline CDR1 reads PRHDT; CDR2 reads FYEKMQ (reference sequence). The CDR3 extends over 15 amino acids. The full variable domain, its missing parts supplied by reference TRBV13 and TRBJ1-3, is AAGVIQSPRHLIKEKRETATLKCYPIPRHDTVYWYQQGPGQDPQFLISFYEKMQSDKGSIPDRFSAQQFSDYHSELNMSSLELGDSALYFCASSLWVMRGNTIYFGEGSWLTVV.

J is TRBJ2-1 and V is TRBV28; 7 bases are shared with TRBD1. The CDR3 sequence is 14 residues long. Germline loops: CDR1 MDHEN, CDR2 SYDVKM. The junction had 7 bases not matched to a gene; V was cut back by 4 bases and J by 7 bases. The CDR3 here is CASSSRQGRNEQFF. CDR3 nucleotides: TGTGCCAGCAGTTCTAGACAGGGAAGGAATGAGCAGTTCTTC.

This clone is termed medium-sized. This chain links TRBV19 with TRBJ2-1, with D possibly being TRBD1 (5 bases). Between the trimmed V and J ends, which lost 3 bases and 6 bases, there was a span of 9 bases. In germline, CDR1 is LNHDA, CDR2 SQIVND (reference sequence). The CDR3 has 13 residues. DNA for the CDR3: TGTGCCAGTAGTATGGGGCAGATCAATGAGCAGTTCTTC. It encodes CASSMGQINEQFF.

Points on this clone: The germline gene is not matched at one end of the junction; a read error may be the cause. Other DNA sequences in this sample translate to the same CDR3. The chain couples TRBV9 to TRBJ1-1; TRBD1 agrees at 7 bases. The CDR3 extends over 14 amino acids. CDR1 and CDR2 (germline): SGDLS, YYNGEE. The CDR3 bases are TGTGCCAGCAGCCACCAGACAGGGAACACTGAGGCTTTCTTT. It yields the protein CASSHQTGNTEAFF.

V is TRBV30 and J is TRBJ1-5; TRBD1 might be the D (5 bases). V was pared by 3 bases and J by 3 bases, with 12 bases between. CDR1 is GTSNPN and CDR2 is SVGIG in the germline V gene (reference sequence). CDR3 size: 14 residues. The CDR3 DNA sequence: TGTGCCTGGAGCCAGGAGACAGACAATCAGCCCCAGCATTTT. Translated, it gives CAWSQETDNQPQHF.

V and J are TRBV4-3 and TRBJ1-6; TRBD1 is a possible D gene (6 bases). The V gene lost 1 base and the J gene lost 9 bases, with 13 bases spanning the gap. The CDR3 consists of 15 residues. From germline, CDR1 is LGHNA and CDR2 YSLEER. Written as DNA, the CDR3 is TGCGCCAGCAGCCAAGGGGCGACAGGAGGTTCACCCCTCCACTTT. Residues: CASSQGATGGSPLHF.

This clone was found a few times. The CDR3 region is CASSRLNGPQDTQYF. In nucleotides, the CDR3 is TGTGCCAGCAGCAGGCTTAACGGTCCACAGGATACGCAGTATTTT. The rearrangement joins TRBV7-9 to TRBJ2-3; D remains ambiguous. This CDR3 is built from 15 residues. The ends were cut back, 5 bases at V and 6 bases at J, with 18 bases in the middle. From germline, CDR1 is SEHNR and CDR2 FQNEAQ (reference sequence).

This clone was found a few times. V gene TRBV7-3 combines with J gene TRBJ1-1; maybe TRBD1 (6 bases). The CDR3 consists of 13 residues. CDR1 SGHTA and CDR2 FQGTGA come from the germline V gene. V gave up 4 bases and J gave up 0 bases, with 6 bases separating them. This CDR3 reads CASSWTVNTEAFF. CDR3 DNA: TGTGCCAGCAGCTGGACAGTGAACACTGAAGCTTTCTTT.

This clone was recorded a few times. The rearrangement links TRBV14 to TRBJ2-7; the D gene is possibly TRBD1 (5 bases). V shed 0 bases and J shed 3 bases, with 12 bases lying between them. Germline V gene lookup returns CDR1 SGHDN and CDR2 FVKESK. This CDR3 comprises 15 residues. The CDR3 loop is CASSQDQGSVYEQYF. CDR3 sequence (DNA): TGTGCCAGCAGCCAAGATCAGGGCAGCGTCTACGAGCAGTACTTC. The full variable domain, in which reference TRBV14 and TRBJ2-7 provide the parts outside the CDR3, is EAGVTQFPSHSVIEKGQTVTLRCDPISGHDNLYWYRRVMGKEIKFLLHFVKESKQDESGMPNNRFLAERTGGTYSTLKVQPAELEDSGVYFCASSQDQGSVYEQYFGPGTRLTVT.

The chain uses TRBV9 and TRBJ1-4; D unclear. V lost 0 bases, J lost 4 bases, and 7 bases lay in between. The CDR3 length is 14 residues. Germline-derived CDR1 and CDR2 are SGDLS and YYNGEE. The CDR3 DNA follows: TGTGCCAGCAGCGTAGGGCAGGATAATGAAAAACTGTTTTTT. Amino acids: CASSVGQDNEKLFF.

The chain carries TRBV5-6 and TRBJ2-5; possibly TRBD1 for D (6 bases). Trimming stripped 3 bases from V and 3 bases from J, with 12 bases between. The CDR3 sequence is 14 residues long. The V gene's germline CDR1 is SGHDT and CDR2 YYEEEE. CDR3 loop: CASSWTALKETQYF. CDR3 bases: TGTGCCAGCAGCTGGACAGCGTTAAAAGAGACCCAGTACTTC.

The gene calls are TRBV28 and TRBJ2-7, with 9 bases identical to TRBD1. Germline assignment: CDR1 MDHEN and CDR2 SYDVKM. This CDR3 is 15 amino acids long. V was pared by 5 bases and J by 2 bases, with 7 bases of the junction left unmatched. DNA for the CDR3: TGTGCCAGCAGTCCTTGGGGGACAGGGACCTACGAGCAGTACTTC. Its protein is CASSPWGTGTYEQYF.

The V and J genes are TRBV5-1 and TRBJ2-1; TRBD1 aligns across 9 bases. In germline, CDR1 is SGHRS, CDR2 YFSETQ. This CDR3 has 14 residues. V lost 0 bases to trimming and J lost 11 bases; unmatched junction nucleotides: 6. The CDR3 bases are TGCGCCAGCAGCTTGGACGGGACAGGGTTGAAGCAGTTCTTC. This sequence encodes CASSLDGTGLKQFF.

Only a few counts were recorded for this clone. The rearrangement links TRBV6-5 to TRBJ1-2, with 8 nucleotides matching TRBD1. V gave up 6 bases and J gave up 2 bases; unmatched junction bases: 5. The CDR3 contains 14 residues. CDR1 MNHEY and CDR2 SVGAGI come from the germline V gene. The CDR3 DNA is TGTGCCAGCAGGAGGACAGGGCCAAACTATGGCTACACCTTC. Translated, it gives CASRRTGPNYGYTF.

This chain connects TRBV4-2 to TRBJ2-5, with 9 nucleotides matching TRBD1. The CDR3 runs 16 residues. Germline values: CDR1 LGHNA, CDR2 YNFKEQ. V lost 1 base, J lost 4 bases, and 7 bases stayed unmatched. CDR3: CASSQGGTGRGETQYF. The CDR3 nucleotides are TGTGCCAGCAGCCAAGGGGGGACAGGGCGGGGAGAGACCCAGTACTTC.